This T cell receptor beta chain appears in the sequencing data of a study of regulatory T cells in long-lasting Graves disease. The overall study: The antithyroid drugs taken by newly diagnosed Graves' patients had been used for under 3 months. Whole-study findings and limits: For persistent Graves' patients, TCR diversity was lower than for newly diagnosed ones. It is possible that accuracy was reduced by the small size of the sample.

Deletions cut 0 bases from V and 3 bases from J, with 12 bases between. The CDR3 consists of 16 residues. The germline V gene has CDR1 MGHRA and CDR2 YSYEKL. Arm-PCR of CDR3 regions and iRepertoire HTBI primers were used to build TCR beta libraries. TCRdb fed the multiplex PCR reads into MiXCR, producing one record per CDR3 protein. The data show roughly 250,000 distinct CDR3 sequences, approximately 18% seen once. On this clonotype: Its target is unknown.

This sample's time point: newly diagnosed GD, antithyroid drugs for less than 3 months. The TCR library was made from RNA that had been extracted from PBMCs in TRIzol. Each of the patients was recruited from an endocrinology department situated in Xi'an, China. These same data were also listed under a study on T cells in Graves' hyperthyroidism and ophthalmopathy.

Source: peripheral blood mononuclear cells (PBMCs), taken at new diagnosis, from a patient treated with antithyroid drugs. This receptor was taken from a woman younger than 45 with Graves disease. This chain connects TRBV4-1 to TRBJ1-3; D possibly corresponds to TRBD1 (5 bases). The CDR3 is CASSQDRAGFGNTIYF. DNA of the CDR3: TGCGCCAGCAGCCAAGACCGGGCAGGGTTTGGAAACACCATATATTTT.